One and the same sample provided the 5 T cell receptor beta chains below, sequenced in a study of T cell responses to AZD1222 COVID-19 vaccine. TCRdb's table, derived via immunoSEQ multiplex PCR, lists solely in-frame clones and lacks some. The data show 100,000 to 150,000 clones, about nine tenths seen once. The sequences come from peripheral blood, collected 28 days after the second AZD1222 dose. All receptors derive from an adult who received the AZD1222 COVID-19 vaccine.

V is TRBV5-6 and J is TRBJ2-7; the D gene is possibly TRBD2 (5 bases). Trimming cost V 1 base and J 6 bases, with 8 bases left between them. The germline V gene has CDR1 SGHDT and CDR2 YYEEEE. The CDR3 has 12 residues. The CDR3 DNA is TGTGCCAGCAGCTTGTTCGAGGGCGAGCAGTACTTC. It specifies CASSLFEGEQYF.

The chain links TRBV29-1 to TRBJ2-1; the D gene is possibly TRBD1 (6 bases). The CDR3 covers 13 residues. In germline, CDR1 is SQVTM, CDR2 ANQGSEA. Trimming pared 4 bases from V and 4 bases from J, leaving 11 bases between. CDR3 sequence reads: CSVVPGQYNEQFF. CDR3 coding DNA: TGCAGCGTTGTTCCCGGACAGTACAATGAGCAGTTCTTC.

This clone occurred once. V usage is TRBV6-5 and J usage is TRBJ2-7, with 10 positions matching TRBD2. This CDR3 has 16 amino acids. Unmatched junction bases numbered 6, after V lost 2 bases and J lost 2 bases. CDR1 MNHEY and CDR2 SVGAGI come from the germline V gene. The CDR3 protein is CASSYGSGGAPYEQYF. The CDR3 nucleotides read TGTGCCAGCAGTTACGGGAGCGGGGGGGCCCCCTACGAGCAGTACTTC.

The chain is built from TRBV3-1 (or the pseudogene TRBV3-2) and TRBJ2-1, with TRBD2 matching 10 bases. The V gene's germline CDR1 is LGHDT and CDR2 YNNKEL (reference sequence). With 4 bases clipped from V and 8 bases from J, the junction kept 14 bases outside the gene matches. The CDR3 spans 17 residues. This chain's CDR3 is CASSPYKVSGGADEQFF. Written as DNA, the CDR3 is TGTGCCAGCAGCCCCTACAAGGTAAGCGGGGGGGCGGATGAGCAGTTCTTC.

The chain has TRBV7-2 and TRBJ1-6; 9 nucleotides line up with TRBD1. CDR1 and CDR2 from the germline V gene are SGHTA and FQGNSA. The CDR3 spans 16 residues. V trimming: 2 bases; J trimming: 5 bases; junction bases outside the gene matches: 4. CDR3 in amino acids: CASSLRGQGHNSPLHF. The CDR3 DNA reads TGTGCCAGCAGCTTAAGAGGACAGGGGCATAATTCACCCCTCCACTTT.